This TCR beta chain was identified during a study of T cell responses to AZD1222 COVID-19 vaccine. The data were produced by immunoSEQ multiplex PCR, yet TCRdb's version contains in-frame clones alone and is incomplete. The data show 250,000 to 300,000 clones, almost 95% seen once. The CDR3 contains 12 residues. Trimming pared 6 bases from V and 3 bases from J, leaving 8 bases between. Germline V gene sequence: CDR1 ENHRY, CDR2 SYGVKD. The source of this sequence is an adult who received the AZD1222 COVID-19 vaccine. The chain has TRBV10-3 and TRBJ1-2; no clear D gene. This specimen consisted of peripheral blood, obtained 28 days after the second AZD1222 dose. Written as DNA, the CDR3 is TGTGCCATCAGCCCGACGGACTATGGCTACACCTTC. As protein: CAISPTDYGYTF.